This TCR beta chain came from a study of identical twins. This CDR3 has 16 residues. Germline lookup yields CDR1 SGHTA and CDR2 FQGTGA. V gave up 4 bases and J gave up 1 base, with 17 bases separating them. Note on this clonotype: The antigen remains undetermined.

Study observations and caveats: Beta out-of-frame sequences showed weaker excess sharing between twins. Conclusions came from cross-sectional statistical analysis, not from following the same donors.

Unique molecular identifiers were in the cDNA, with template-switch universal primer binding. TCRdb re-analysed the 5' RACE reads in MiXCR, keeping a single row per CDR3 protein. The sample records 310,000 or so distinct CDR3 sequences, roughly 10% being singletons. These data also formed part of another study, on yellow fever vaccine responses in identical twins.

The sequence was obtained from a woman younger than 35 in good health. The genes are TRBV7-3 and TRBJ2-7; D perhaps matches TRBD1 (5 bases). What was sequenced was CD8+ T cells sorted from blood. CDR3 sequence (DNA): TGTGCCAGCAGCTCCCATCACAGGAAAGAGTCCTACGAGCAGTACTTC. It specifies CASSSHHRKESYEQYF.